The next 2 T cell receptor beta chains were all read from a single sample in a study of OX40 agonist ivuxolimab in advanced cancers. Here immunoSEQ multiplex PCR was the method, and the copy in TCRdb shows in-frame clones only, minus some. The sample includes some 60,000 clones, 80% to 90% of them seen just once. The material sequenced was CD4+ or CD8+ T cells sorted from blood, taken in a trial of the OX40 agonist ivuxolimab. The source of these receptors is an adult with an advanced solid tumor such as melanoma, head and neck, liver or kidney cancer.

The genes are TRBV11-2 and TRBJ2-7; D is perhaps TRBD2 (5 bases). Germline values: CDR1 SGHAT, CDR2 FQNNGV. The CDR3 extends over 17 amino acids. Trimming took 1 base from V and 0 from J, leaving 16 bases between them. The CDR3 loop is CASSLGDRRVLSYEQYF. In DNA, the CDR3 is TGTGCCAGCAGCTTAGGGGATAGGCGGGTCCTCTCCTACGAGCAGTACTTC.

The rearrangement joins TRBV6-6 to TRBJ2-7; D gene ambiguous. This CDR3 is built from 12 residues. Germline loops: CDR1 MNHNY, CDR2 SVGAGI (reference sequence). V lost 0 bases to trimming and J lost 7 bases, with 7 bases between them. CDR3 sequence reads: CASSYSGGEQYF. CDR3 bases: TGTGCCAGCAGTTACTCGGGTGGGGAGCAGTACTTC.